These 27 T cell receptor beta chains came from one sample sequenced in a study of Graves' ophthalmopathy and Graves' hyperthyroidism. Researchers took RNA transcripts and amplified TCR beta CDR3 regions from them. HTBI primers were used in a first-round RT-PCR, which preceded a second-round multiplex PCR. MiXCR, run by TCRdb on the multiplex PCR reads, gives a single entry per CDR3 protein. Here the sample spans over a million distinct CDR3 sequences, about 36% being singletons. Sequencing was done on a sample of peripheral blood or thyroid tissue (not recorded which). The receptors were gathered from an adult man with Graves' hyperthyroidism.

This chain connects TRBV30 to TRBJ1-2, with D possibly TRBD1 on 5 matching bases. CDR1 is GTSNPN and CDR2 is SVGIG in the germline V gene (reference sequence). Trimming took off 2 bases at V and 4 bases at J, with 14 bases between the two ends. The CDR3 sequence is 14 residues long. This CDR3 is CAWSPLHGGYGYTF. Here the CDR3 DNA reads TGTGCCTGGAGTCCCCTCCACGGGGGCTATGGCTACACCTTC.

This clonotype was recorded at least ten times. The chain has TRBV5-6 and TRBJ1-1, with TRBD1 matching over 7 bases. Unmatched junction bases numbered 8, after V lost 4 bases and J lost 11 bases. The CDR3 contains 12 residues. From germline, CDR1 is SGHDT and CDR2 YYEEEE. CDR3: CASSPGGNVAFF. The CDR3 DNA follows: TGTGCCAGCAGCCCAGGGGGTAACGTGGCTTTCTTT.

With respect to this clonotype: This may be a read error, as it is one base from a much larger clone. This chain joins TRBV9 and TRBJ1-2; D remains ambiguous. Germline V CDR1 and CDR2: SGDLS, YYNGEE. CDR3 length: 14 amino acids. V shed 4 bases and J shed 8 bases, with 18 bases lying between them. The CDR3 loop is CASSFILASAGYTF. The CDR3 DNA reads TGTGCCAGCAGCTTCATCTTGGCCTCGGCAGGCTACACCTTC.

Regarding this clonotype: One end of the junction fails to match germline, which may point to a read error. The V gene is TRBV20-1, the J gene TRBJ2-7; D is ambiguous. CDR3 size: 10 residues. Germline V gives CDR1 DFQATT, CDR2 SNEGSKA (reference sequence). The CDR3 bases are TGCAGTGCTAGTACTTACGAGCAGCACTTC. Its translation: CSASTYEQHF.

This clonotype has ten or more counts. This chain connects TRBV7-9 to TRBJ1-1, with 10 bases fitting TRBD1. V was pared by 7 bases and J by 4 bases, with 9 bases of the junction left unmatched. Per germline, CDR1 SEHNR and CDR2 FQNEAQ (reference sequence). This CDR3 has 15 residues. In DNA form, the CDR3 reads TGTGCCAGCACCCTGACAGGGGGCTTCGTCACTGAAGCTTTCTTT. Its protein product is CASTLTGGFVTEAFF.

The chain is built from TRBV4-3 and TRBJ1-2, with D unresolved. The CDR3 runs 15 residues. The germline V gene has CDR1 LGHNA and CDR2 YSLEER. Between the trimmed V and J ends, which lost 1 base and 8 bases, there was a span of 17 bases. As DNA, the CDR3 is TGCGCCAGCAGCCAAGTTGGCCTCCCCCTTCGGGGCTACACCTTC. As protein: CASSQVGLPLRGYTF.

This clonotype showed up just once. The DNA for the CDR3 is TGTGCCAGCTCACCATCACCGACGAGCGGGGGCGTTCCCGGGGAGCTGTTTTTT. This sequence encodes CASSPSPTSGGVPGELFF. The chain employs TRBV18 and TRBJ2-2; TRBD2 agrees at 8 bases. From germline, CDR1 is KGHSH and CDR2 LQKENI. The CDR3 runs to 18 residues. With 2 bases clipped from V and 6 bases from J, the junction kept 14 bases outside the gene matches.

Concerning this clonotype itself: The CDR3 carries no conserved terminal phenylalanine or tryptophan, so it likely arises from a read error. The DNA is omitted, as the CDR3 cannot be located on it reliably, and the CDR3 follows TCRdb's listing. This chain joins TRBV10-3 and TRBJ1-4. The germline V gene has CDR1 ENHRY and CDR2 SYGVKD. The CDR3 has 8 amino acids, counting both end residues. The CDR3: CAISEPGL.

Concerning this clonotype: A much more abundant neighbour one base away suggests this may be a read error. J is TRBJ1-6 and V is TRBV6-1, with D maybe TRBD1 (5 bases). The CDR3 sequence is 14 residues long. Per the germline V gene, CDR1 is MNHNS and CDR2 is SASEGT. The germline V and J ends were trimmed by 5 bases and 10 bases, with 15 bases remaining between them. As DNA, the CDR3 is TGTGCCAGCAGTCCTGTCTGGCAGGGATCACCCCTCCACTTT. It codes for CASSPVWQGSPLHF.

This clonotype was picked up many times. CDR3 protein: CASSFHSRLEQYF. CDR3 in DNA: TGTGCCAGCAGCTTTCATTCTAGGCTCGAGCAGTACTTC. The J gene is TRBJ2-7, the V gene TRBV7-2; D is undetermined. CDR1 SGHTA and CDR2 FQGNSA come from the germline V gene. Deletions cut 3 bases from V and 6 bases from J, with 12 bases between. CDR3 length equals 13 residues.

A few counts support this clonotype. This chain connects TRBV9 to TRBJ1-5, with D unresolved. The CDR3 has 14 residues. V was clipped by 5 bases and J by 11 bases, with 20 bases between them. Germline V CDR1 and CDR2: SGDLS, YYNGEE. The CDR3 region is CASSYARLGSAQHF. Here the CDR3 DNA reads TGTGCCAGCAGTTACGCCAGGTTAGGATCAGCCCAGCATTTT.

This CDR3 is CASSQGGRTVEKLFF. The CDR3 nucleotides are TGTGCCAGCAGCCAAGGGGGCCGGACGGTCGAAAAACTGTTTTTT. The chain recombines TRBV11-2 with TRBJ1-4; the match to TRBD1 covers 7 bases. CDR3 length: 15 amino acids. J lost 8 bases, V lost 5 bases, and 11 bases had no gene match. Germline lookup yields CDR1 SGHAT and CDR2 FQNNGV.

This clonotype has at least ten counts. The chain has TRBV2 and TRBJ2-7; D gene ambiguous. This CDR3 is 13 amino acids long. The germline V and J ends were trimmed by 1 base and 7 bases, with 11 bases remaining between them. CDR1 and CDR2 from the germline V gene are SNHLY and FYNNEI. The CDR3 loop is CASSEGVREEQYF. The CDR3 region has the DNA TGTGCCAGCAGTGAAGGGGTTCGAGAGGAGCAGTACTTC.

In its sample, this clonotype was seen a few times. This chain links TRBV20-1 with TRBJ2-7; TRBD2 aligns across 10 bases. J was trimmed by 3 bases and V by 5 bases; bases with no gene match: 7. CDR1 DFQATT and CDR2 SNEGSKA come from the germline V gene (reference sequence). CDR3 size: 14 residues. The CDR3: CSALTSGKGYEQYF. The CDR3 nucleotides are TGCAGTGCTCTTACTAGCGGGAAGGGCTACGAGCAGTACTTC.

Concerning this clonotype itself: A read error is possible here, since a much larger clone lies one base away. The gene calls are TRBV7-6 and TRBJ2-5, with D perhaps TRBD1 or TRBD2 (5 bases each). Germline CDR1 SGHVS, CDR2 FNYEAQ. This CDR3 has 15 residues. The V end lost 3 bases, the J end lost 3 bases, and 14 bases lay between the germline ends. This CDR3 reads CASSFGAREKETQYF. CDR3 coding DNA: TGTGCCAGCAGCTTCGGGGCCAGGGAGAAAGAGACCCAGTACTTC.

This clonotype was recorded at least ten times. This chain joins TRBV19 and TRBJ1-2; 8 bases map to TRBD1. The CDR3 is made up of 16 amino acids. CDR1 and CDR2 (germline): LNHDA, SQIVND (reference sequence). With V trimmed by 3 bases and J by 3 bases, 9 bases remained unmatched. The CDR3 sequence is CASSIPGQGGYYGYTF. The CDR3 region has the DNA TGTGCCAGTAGTATTCCTGGACAGGGTGGATACTATGGCTACACCTTC.

In its sample, this clonotype was seen a few times. The chain recombines TRBV15 with TRBJ1-4; D gene uncertain. The CDR3 totals 15 residues. Deletions cut 4 bases from V and 0 bases from J, with 9 bases between. Germline-derived CDR1 and CDR2 are LNHNV and YYDKDF (reference sequence). CDR3 in DNA: TGTGCCACCAGCAATCTCCGTACAACTAATGAAAAACTGTTTTTT. It codes for CATSNLRTTNEKLFF.

This clonotype came up many times. The chain employs TRBV7-9 and TRBJ1-1, with D perhaps TRBD1 (5 bases). CDR1 and CDR2 from the germline V gene are SEHNR and FQNEAQ (reference sequence). CDR3 length: 13 residues. V shed 5 bases and J shed 6 bases, with 13 bases lying between them. The CDR3 reads CASSDPGIAEAFF. CDR3 nucleotide sequence: TGTGCCAGCAGCGACCCAGGGATCGCTGAAGCTTTCTTT.

The J gene is TRBJ2-7, the V gene TRBV6-2 or TRBV6-3; 9 nucleotides line up with TRBD1. The CDR3 has 15 residues. CDR1 MNHEY and CDR2 SVGEGT come from the germline V gene. Trimming removed 2 bases from V and 2 bases from J; junction bases left unmatched: 4. The CDR3 loop reads CASSYPDRGPYEQYF. The CDR3 region has the DNA TGTGCCAGCAGTTACCCGGACAGGGGCCCCTACGAGCAGTACTTC.

The chain employs TRBV20-1 and TRBJ1-6, with D possibly matching TRBD1 (5 bases). The CDR3 is 13 residues long. V lost 5 bases and J lost 10, with 15 bases in between. Germline CDR1 DFQATT, CDR2 SNEGSKA (reference sequence). For the CDR3, the DNA is TGCAGTGCTGAGGCAGGGTTAGGGTCACCCCTCCACTTT. Its translation: CSAEAGLGSPLHF.

The chain links TRBV10-3 to TRBJ2-7, with TRBD2 as a possible D gene (6 bases). The CDR3 is 12 amino acids. The V gene lost 6 bases and the J gene lost 6 bases, with 12 bases spanning the gap. CDR1 and CDR2 (germline): ENHRY, SYGVKD. This chain's CDR3 is CAIRDTSFEQYF. DNA of the CDR3: TGTGCCATCAGAGACACTAGCTTCGAGCAGTACTTC.

The rearrangement links TRBV29-1 to TRBJ1-2, with TRBD1 matching 9 bases. The germline CDR1 and CDR2 sequences are SQVTM and ANQGSEA. The CDR3 has 14 amino acids. V gave up 1 base and J gave up 3 bases; unmatched junction bases: 3. This CDR3 is CSVEGGTGYYGYTF. The CDR3 DNA sequence: TGCAGCGTTGAAGGCGGGACAGGGTACTATGGCTACACCTTC.

The V and J genes are TRBV25-1 and TRBJ2-1, with 8 bases aligning to TRBD1. V gave up 6 bases and J gave up 3 bases; unmatched junction bases: 7. Per the germline V gene, CDR1 is MGHDK and CDR2 is SYGVNS. The CDR3 has 15 amino acids. In DNA, the CDR3 is TGTGCCAGCAGCCGCCAGGGGGCTTTCTACAATGAGCAGTTCTTC. Amino acid sequence: CASSRQGAFYNEQFF.

This clonotype has ten or more counts. This chain joins TRBV2 and TRBJ1-1; tentative D call: TRBD1 (6 bases). From germline, CDR1 is SNHLY and CDR2 FYNNEI. V shed 3 bases and J shed 1 base, with 9 bases lying between them. This CDR3 is 14 amino acids long. CDR3 coding DNA: TGTGCCAGCAGTGACGGGGGCTGGAACACTGAAGCTTTCTTT. It is translated as CASSDGGWNTEAFF.

This clonotype was recorded a few times. A much larger clone differs from this one at a single base, so this may be a read error. The V call is TRBV7-9, the J call TRBJ2-7; D gene ambiguous. The CDR3 has 13 amino acids. Germline CDR1 reads SEHNR; CDR2 reads FQNEAQ (reference sequence). CDR3 in DNA: TGTGCCGGCAGCTCTGACATATCCTACGAGCAGTACTTC. The encoded protein is CAGSSDISYEQYF.

This clonotype occurred many times. CDR3 bases: TGCAGTGCTAAGTACCCAGGGTACAATCAGCCCCAGCATTTT. Protein sequence: CSAKYPGYNQPQHF. The J gene is TRBJ1-5, the V gene TRBV20-1; tentatively, D is TRBD1 (5 bases). CDR1 is DFQATT, CDR2 SNEGSKA, per germline (reference sequence). Trimming took off 4 bases at V and 3 bases at J, with 13 bases between the two ends. The CDR3 sequence is 14 residues long.

This clonotype was observed a handful of times. The chain couples TRBV2 to TRBJ2-2; D unclear. This CDR3 is 15 amino acids long. V gave up 5 bases and J gave up 6 bases, with 16 bases separating them. Germline V CDR1 and CDR2: SNHLY, FYNNEI. The CDR3 DNA is TGTGCCAGCAGTTTATCGGCTAGTTTGTCCGGGGAGCTGTTTTTT. Encoded protein: CASSLSASLSGELFF.